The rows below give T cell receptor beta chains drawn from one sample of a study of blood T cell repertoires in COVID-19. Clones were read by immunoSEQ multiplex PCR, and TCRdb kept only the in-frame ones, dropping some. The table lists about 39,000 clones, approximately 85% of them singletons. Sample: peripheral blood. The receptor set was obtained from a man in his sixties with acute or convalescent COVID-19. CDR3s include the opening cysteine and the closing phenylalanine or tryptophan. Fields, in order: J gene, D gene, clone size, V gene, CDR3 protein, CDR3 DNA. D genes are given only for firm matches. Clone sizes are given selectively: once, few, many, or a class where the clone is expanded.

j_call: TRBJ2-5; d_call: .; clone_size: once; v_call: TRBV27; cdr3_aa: CASSSRTIKETQYF; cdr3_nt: TGTGCCAGCAGTTCTAGGACAATCAAGGAGACCCAGTACTTC
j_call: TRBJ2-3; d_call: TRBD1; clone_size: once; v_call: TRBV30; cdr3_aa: CAWSLRGTGRRDTQYF; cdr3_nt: TGTGCCTGGAGTCTTCGGGGGACAGGGCGACGTGATACGCAGTATTTT
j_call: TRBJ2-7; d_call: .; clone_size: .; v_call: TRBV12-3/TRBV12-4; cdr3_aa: CASSLAAVGQYF; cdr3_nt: TGTGCCAGCAGTTTGGCGGCCGTAGGGCAGTACTTC
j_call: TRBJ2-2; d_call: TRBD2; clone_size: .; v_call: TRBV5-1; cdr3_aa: CASSRGLVGFSFGELFF; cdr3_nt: TGCGCCAGCAGCAGAGGACTAGTGGGGTTTAGTTTCGGGGAGCTGTTTTTT
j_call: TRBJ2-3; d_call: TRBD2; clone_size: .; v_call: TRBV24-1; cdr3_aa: CATVGGDTDTQYF; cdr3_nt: TGTGCCACCGTGGGGGGGGACACAGATACGCAGTATTTT
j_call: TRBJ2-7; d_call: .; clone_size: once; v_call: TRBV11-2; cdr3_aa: CASSLTHAESYEQYF; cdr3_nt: TGTGCCAGCAGCTTAACCCATGCGGAGTCCTACGAGCAGTACTTC
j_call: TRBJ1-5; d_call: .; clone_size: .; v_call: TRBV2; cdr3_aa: CASSAQTRQGNQPQHF; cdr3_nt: TGTGCCAGCAGTGCACAGACTCGACAGGGCAATCAGCCCCAGCATTTT
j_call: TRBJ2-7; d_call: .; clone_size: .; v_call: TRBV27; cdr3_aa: CASTDLEGYEQYF; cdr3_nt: TGTGCCAGCACCGACCTGGAGGGTTACGAGCAGTACTTC
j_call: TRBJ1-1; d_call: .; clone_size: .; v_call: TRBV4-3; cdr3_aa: CASSQAQNTEAFF; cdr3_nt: TGCGCCAGCAGCCAGGCCCAGAACACTGAAGCTTTCTTT
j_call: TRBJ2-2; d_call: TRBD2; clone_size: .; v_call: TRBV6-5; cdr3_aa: CASTAGGALGELFF; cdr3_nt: TGTGCCAGCACCGCGGGAGGGGCCCTCGGGGAGCTGTTTTTT
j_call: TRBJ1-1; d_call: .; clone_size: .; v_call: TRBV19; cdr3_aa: CATGQDTGTEAFF; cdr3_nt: TGTGCCACAGGGCAGGATACGGGCACTGAAGCTTTCTTT
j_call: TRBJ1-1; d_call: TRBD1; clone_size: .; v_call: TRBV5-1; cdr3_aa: CASSFTSGQPEAFF; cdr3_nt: TGCGCCAGCAGCTTTACTTCGGGACAGCCTGAAGCTTTCTTT
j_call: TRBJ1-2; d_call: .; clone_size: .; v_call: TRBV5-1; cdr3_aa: CASSLAGGDYGYTF; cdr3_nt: TGCGCCAGCAGCTTGGCGGGAGGTGACTATGGCTACACCTTC
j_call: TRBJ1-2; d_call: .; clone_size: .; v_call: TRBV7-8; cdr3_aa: CASSLARAGNYGYTF; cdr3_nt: TGTGCCAGCAGCTTAGCTCGGGCAGGGAACTATGGCTACACCTTC
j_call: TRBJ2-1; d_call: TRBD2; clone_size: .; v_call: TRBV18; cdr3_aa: CASSPTSGSRNEQFF; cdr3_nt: TGTGCCAGCTCACCTACTAGCGGGAGTCGCAATGAGCAGTTCTTC
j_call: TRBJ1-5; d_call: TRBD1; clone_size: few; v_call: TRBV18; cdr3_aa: CASSYDRGENQPQHF; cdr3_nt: TGTGCCAGCTCCTACGACAGGGGGGAAAATCAGCCCCAGCATTTT
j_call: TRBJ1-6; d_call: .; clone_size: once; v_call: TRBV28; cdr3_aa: CASSYERGSYNSPLHF; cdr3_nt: TGTGCCAGCAGCTATGAAAGGGGATCCTATAATTCACCCCTCCACTTT
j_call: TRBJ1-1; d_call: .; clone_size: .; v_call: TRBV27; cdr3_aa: CASSLGGVNTEAFF; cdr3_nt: TGTGCCAGCAGTTTGGGAGGGGTGAACACTGAAGCTTTCTTT